This T cell receptor beta chain is from a study of T cell changes during pregnancy in multiple sclerosis. Assay used: immunoSEQ multiplex PCR; TCRdb lists only in-frame clones, some missing. The sample contains 35,000 to 45,000 clones, about 92% of which appear only once. Germline CDR1 SGHNT, CDR2 YYREEE (reference sequence). After removal of 5 bases from V and 7 bases from J, the junction contained 17 bases not matched to a gene. The CDR3 runs to 19 residues. The material sequenced was CD4+ T cells from peripheral blood mononuclear cells, taken after pregnancy. The chain is built from TRBV5-4 and TRBJ2-2; the match to TRBD2 covers 13 bases. This clonotype originated in a female donor in good health, enrolled as a control in a pregnancy study. CDR3 sequence reads: CASSFPLGGLAGDNGELFF. CDR3 sequence (DNA): TGTGCCAGCAGTTTCCCGCTTGGAGGACTAGCGGGAGATAACGGGGAGCTGTTTTTT.